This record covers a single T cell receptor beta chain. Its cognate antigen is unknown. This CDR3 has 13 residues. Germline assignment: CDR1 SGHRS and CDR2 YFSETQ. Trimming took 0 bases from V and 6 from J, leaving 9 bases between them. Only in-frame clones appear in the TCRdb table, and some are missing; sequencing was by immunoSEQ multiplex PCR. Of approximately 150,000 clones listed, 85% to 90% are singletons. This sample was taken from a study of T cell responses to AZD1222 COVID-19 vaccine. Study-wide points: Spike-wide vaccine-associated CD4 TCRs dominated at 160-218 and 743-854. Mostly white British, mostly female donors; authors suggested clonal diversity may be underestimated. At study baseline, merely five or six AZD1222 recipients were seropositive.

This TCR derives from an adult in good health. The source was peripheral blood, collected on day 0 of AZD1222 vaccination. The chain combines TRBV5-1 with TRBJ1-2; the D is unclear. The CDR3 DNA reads TGCGCCAGCAGCTTGGCCGTGGATGATGGCTACACCTTC. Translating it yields CASSLAVDDGYTF.